This entry lists 19 T cell receptor beta chains sequenced from one sample in a study of blood T cell repertoires in COVID-19. Profiling relied on immunoSEQ multiplex PCR, and the TCRdb table lists in-frame clones only, not all of them. The sample contains 52,000 or so clones, roughly 91% of which appear only once. Sequences were obtained from peripheral blood. Receptors were obtained from a human donor in a cohort sampled during active COVID-19.

The chain has TRBV19 and TRBJ2-1; TRBD1 matches 10 bases. Per germline, CDR1 LNHDA and CDR2 SQIVND (reference sequence). V lost 7 bases and J lost 2; bases outside the gene matches: 5. There are 15 residues in the CDR3. The CDR3 reads CASTRDRGTYNEQFF. CDR3 DNA sequence: TGTGCCAGTACCCGGGACAGGGGTACCTACAATGAGCAGTTCTTC.

The chain joins TRBV7-6 to TRBJ1-5; TRBD1 might be the D (5 bases). The CDR3 is 16 residues long. V gave up 5 bases and J gave up 2 bases, with 16 bases separating them. In germline, CDR1 is SGHVS, CDR2 FNYEAQ. The CDR3 sequence: CASSQTAGGGNQPQHF. The DNA of the CDR3 is TGTGCCAGCAGCCAAACGGCGGGAGGGGGCAATCAGCCCCAGCATTTT.

The genes are TRBV11-2 and TRBJ2-2; 12 nucleotides match TRBD2. The germline gives CDR1 SGHAT, CDR2 FQNNGV. CDR3 size: 16 residues. V lost 3 bases to trimming and J lost 5 bases; unmatched junction nucleotides: 4. The CDR3 loop is CASSFPGLAGTGELFF. In DNA form, the CDR3 reads TGTGCCAGCAGCTTTCCCGGACTAGCGGGAACCGGGGAGCTGTTTTTT.

The CDR3: CARSLASGRTYEQYV. CDR3 nucleotides: TGTGCCAGAAGCTTGGCTAGCGGGAGGACCTACGAGCAGTACGTC. The rearrangement links TRBV5-3 to TRBJ2-7; TRBD2 matches 11 bases. TRBV5-3 is marked as an open reading frame, function uncertain. With V trimmed by 0 bases and J by 2 bases, 1 base remained unmatched. The CDR3 sequence is 15 residues long.

The J gene is TRBJ1-2, the V gene TRBV6-2 or TRBV6-3; 10 bases match TRBD1. The CDR3 covers 14 residues. From germline, CDR1 is MNHEY and CDR2 SVGEGT. The J segment lost 7 bases and the V segment lost 2 bases, leaving 4 bases of the junction unmatched. CDR3 DNA sequence: TGTGCCAGCAGTTACCCGGGACAGGGGTTTGGCTACACCTTC. Amino acid sequence: CASSYPGQGFGYTF.

This sequence joins TRBV5-4 and TRBJ2-3; 9 bases map to TRBD1. Trimming removed 4 bases from V and 3 bases from J; junction bases left unmatched: 9. The CDR3 runs to 16 residues. Germline CDR1 SGHNT, CDR2 YYREEE (reference sequence). CDR3 loop: CASSKPRGQGTDTQYF. CDR3 in DNA: TGTGCCAGCAGCAAACCCCGGGGACAGGGTACAGATACGCAGTATTTT.

The gene calls are TRBV9 and TRBJ1-1; D is possibly TRBD1 (6 bases). The germline V and J ends were trimmed by 0 bases and 7 bases, with 10 bases remaining between them. From germline, CDR1 is SGDLS and CDR2 YYNGEE. The CDR3 is 13 amino acids. CDR3 sequence (DNA): TGTGCCAGCAGCGTAGCGGGGGGCCTTGAAGCTTTCTTT. It is translated as CASSVAGGLEAFF.

V usage is TRBV5-1 and J usage is TRBJ2-1; TRBD2 matches at 7 bases. The trim removed 5 bases at V and 7 bases at J, leaving 12 bases unmatched. Looked up from germline, CDR1 is SGHRS and CDR2 is YFSETQ. The CDR3 has 15 residues. The CDR3 region is CASSPFPGTNNEQFF. The CDR3 nucleotides read TGCGCCAGCAGTCCTTTTCCAGGGACTAATAATGAGCAGTTCTTC.

The CDR3 here is CASSGRGGTDTQYF. The CDR3 nucleotides read TGTGCCAGCAGTGGCAGGGGAGGCACAGATACGCAGTATTTT. The J gene is TRBJ2-3, the V gene TRBV28; D is perhaps TRBD1 (6 bases). The CDR3 totals 14 residues. The V and J ends lost 5 bases and 1 base respectively, with 10 bases between them. CDR1 is MDHEN, CDR2 SYDVKM, per germline.

The chain carries TRBV4-3 and TRBJ2-5, with D unclear. Per germline, CDR1 LGHNA and CDR2 YSLEER. There are 16 residues in the CDR3. Trimming removed 4 bases from V and 1 base from J, with 16 bases in between. This CDR3 is CASSRSTGLGQETQYF. The CDR3 DNA reads as TGCGCCAGCAGCCGCAGTACGGGTCTGGGCCAAGAGACCCAGTACTTC.

The chain links TRBV5-1 to TRBJ2-7, with TRBD2 matching 14 bases. Germline trimming cut 4 bases from V and 1 base from J; bases unmatched to any gene: 13. The CDR3 consists of 19 residues. Germline V gene data show CDR1 as SGHRS and CDR2 as YFSETQ. The CDR3 sequence: CASSNTGLAGAKASYEQYF. As DNA, the CDR3 is TGCGCCAGCAGCAATACGGGACTAGCGGGAGCCAAAGCTTCCTACGAGCAGTACTTC.

This clone was seen a single time. The CDR3 DNA sequence: TGTGCCAGCAGTTTCACCGGGACTAGCGGGATAGGTGAGCAGTTCTTC. Its translation is CASSFTGTSGIGEQFF. The J gene is TRBJ2-1, the V gene TRBV11-2, with TRBD2 identical over 13 bases. Germline values: CDR1 SGHAT, CDR2 FQNNGV. The V gene end was trimmed by 6 bases and the J gene end by 9 bases; junction bases not matched to a gene: 11. The CDR3 is made up of 16 amino acids.

This sequence joins TRBV5-1 and TRBJ2-5, with 8 bases identical to TRBD2. The germline V gene encodes CDR1 SGHRS and CDR2 YFSETQ. The CDR3 loop spans 16 amino acids. After removal of 0 bases from V and 1 base from J, the junction contained 5 bases not matched to a gene. CDR3 sequence reads: CASSLGSAGAQETQYF. CDR3 nucleotides: TGCGCCAGCAGCTTGGGGTCAGCGGGGGCCCAAGAGACCCAGTACTTC.

The rearrangement links TRBV7-9 to TRBJ1-1; D remains ambiguous. In germline, CDR1 is SEHNR, CDR2 FQNEAQ (reference sequence). There are 14 residues in the CDR3. The V and J ends lost 7 bases and 1 base respectively, with 13 bases between them. The chain's CDR3 is CASTAPGGNTEAFF. The CDR3, as DNA: TGTGCCAGCACGGCACCCGGAGGGAACACTGAAGCTTTCTTT.

The chain links TRBV11-2 to TRBJ1-2; D remains ambiguous. Trimming took off 5 bases at V and 1 base at J, with 17 bases between the two ends. Per germline, CDR1 SGHAT and CDR2 FQNNGV. The CDR3 loop spans 16 amino acids. As DNA, the CDR3 is TGTGCCAGCAGCAACAGCCGGACCGGAGGTAACTATGGCTACACCTTC. It codes for CASSNSRTGGNYGYTF.

This clone appeared once. The V gene is TRBV6-4, the J gene TRBJ2-7, with TRBD2 as a possible D gene (6 bases). The V gene's germline CDR1 is MRHNA and CDR2 SNTAGT. CDR3 length equals 15 residues. The V end lost 4 bases, the J end lost 0 bases, and 13 bases lay between the germline ends. CDR3 sequence reads: CASSAEAGSSYEQYV. CDR3 sequence (DNA): TGTGCCAGCAGTGCCGAGGCGGGAAGCTCCTACGAGCAGTACGTC.

The rearrangement joins TRBV19 to TRBJ1-1; 9 bases map to TRBD1. The germline V gene has CDR1 LNHDA and CDR2 SQIVND (reference sequence). The ends lost 5 bases at V and 0 bases at J; junction bases unmatched: 7. The CDR3 consists of 16 residues. CDR3 loop: CASSPRTGVMNTEAFF. CDR3 bases: TGTGCCAGTAGTCCTCGGACAGGGGTAATGAACACTGAAGCTTTCTTT.

This clone was seen a handful of times. The chain joins TRBV5-1 to TRBJ2-7; 8 bases agree with TRBD1. The V gene's germline CDR1 is SGHRS and CDR2 YFSETQ. The CDR3 is made up of 15 amino acids. V lost 4 bases and J lost 0; bases outside the gene matches: 6. In DNA form, the CDR3 reads TGCGCCAGCAGCACCCAGGGGGCCGGCTCCTACGAGCAGTACTTC. It yields the protein CASSTQGAGSYEQYF.

CDR3 residues: CATRARGGDEKLFF. CDR3 bases: TGTGCTACCCGGGCGCGGGGGGGGGATGAAAAACTGTTTTTT. The chain joins TRBV27 to TRBJ1-4; TRBD1 might be the D (5 bases). From germline, CDR1 is MNHEY and CDR2 SMNVEV (reference sequence). The CDR3 has 14 amino acids.